Shown below are 12 T cell receptor beta chains from a single sample sequenced in a study of blood T cell repertoires in COVID-19. Libraries were prepared by immunoSEQ multiplex PCR; TCRdb keeps only in-frame clonotypes and omits some of them. This table holds more than 65,000 clones, 82% found once. Source material: peripheral blood. These receptors were collected from a human donor in a cohort sampled during active COVID-19.

The chain couples TRBV5-6 to TRBJ2-7; D is uncertain. V gave up 0 bases and J gave up 7 bases, with 5 bases separating them. The CDR3 is 11 residues long. Germline V gene data show CDR1 as SGHDT and CDR2 as YYEEEE. CDR3 sequence reads: CASSLVSEQYF. The DNA of the CDR3 is TGTGCCAGCAGCTTGGTTTCGGAGCAGTACTTC.

The V gene is TRBV7-8, the J gene TRBJ2-3; 8 nucleotides match TRBD2. Trimming took 1 base from V and 6 from J; bases not matched to a gene: 0. Germline CDR1 and CDR2: SGHVS and FQNEAQ. The CDR3 sequence is 13 residues long. CDR3 protein: CASSLGGRDTQYF. As DNA, the CDR3 is TGTGCCAGCAGCTTAGGCGGGAGGGATACGCAGTATTTT. Full variable domain (rest looked up from reference TRBV7-8 and TRBJ2-3): GAGVSQSPRYKVAKRGQDVALRCDPISGHVSLFWYQQALGQGPEFLTYFQNEAQLDKSGLPSDRFFAERPEGSVSTLKIQRTQQEDSAVYLCASSLGGRDTQYFGPGTRLTVL.

This clone is a singleton in its sample. This rearrangement joins TRBV27 to TRBJ2-7, with D possibly matching TRBD1 (6 bases). Germline loops: CDR1 MNHEY, CDR2 SMNVEV (reference sequence). Trimming shortened V by 1 base and J by 5 bases, and 12 bases separated the two germline ends. The CDR3 is 14 amino acids. Written as DNA, the CDR3 is TGTGCCAGCAGTTTATATCAGGGGTTCAACGAGCAGTACTTC. Its protein product is CASSLYQGFNEQYF.

This sequence joins TRBV6-2 or TRBV6-3 and TRBJ2-1; 10 positions agree with TRBD1. This CDR3 comprises 18 residues. V was pared by 0 bases and J by 1 base, with 6 bases of the junction left unmatched. CDR1 and CDR2 (germline): MNHEY, SVGEGT. The CDR3 DNA reads TGTGCCAGCAGTTACTCGACAGGGACAGGGGTGTCCTACAATGAGCAGTTCTTC. This sequence encodes CASSYSTGTGVSYNEQFF.

CDR3 DNA sequence: TGCGCCAGCAGCCCTGGGACACTCTACGAGCAGTACTTC. Translation: CASSPGTLYEQYF. The chain is built from TRBV4-1 and TRBJ2-7, with D possibly being TRBD1 (6 bases). The CDR3 has 13 residues. Germline V lookup: CDR1 MGHRA, CDR2 YSYEKL. V lost 4 bases and J lost 3, with 10 bases in between.

DNA for the CDR3: TGTGCCAGTACCACCACAGGGGTGGGTGAGCAGTACTTC. Translation: CASTTTGVGEQYF. This rearrangement joins TRBV19 to TRBJ2-7; 7 bases line up with TRBD1. The germline gives CDR1 LNHDA, CDR2 SQIVND (reference sequence). V was clipped by 7 bases and J by 7 bases; unmatched bases: 10. The CDR3 is 13 amino acids.

The rearrangement uses TRBV11-1 and TRBJ2-7; D might be TRBD2 (7 bases). The CDR3 covers 15 residues. In germline, CDR1 is SGHAT, CDR2 FQDESV (reference sequence). V gave up 3 bases and J gave up 2 bases, with 14 bases separating them. CDR3 loop: CASSFRAGAPYEQYF. The CDR3 DNA sequence: TGTGCCAGCAGCTTTCGGGCGGGGGCCCCCTACGAGCAGTACTTC.

This sequence joins TRBV18 and TRBJ2-7; TRBD2 is a possible D gene (6 bases). Trimming took 5 bases from V and 8 from J, leaving 19 bases between them. Per the germline V gene, CDR1 is KGHSH and CDR2 is LQKENI. This CDR3 has 14 amino acids. This chain's CDR3 is CASSDTRSGGQQYF. In DNA form, the CDR3 reads TGTGCCAGCTCAGACACTAGGTCCGGGGGACAGCAGTACTTC. Together with reference TRBV18 and TRBJ2-7, the CDR3 gives the full variable domain: NAGVMQNPRHLVRRRGQEARLRCSPMKGHSHVYWYRQLPEEGLKFMVYLQKENIIDESGMPKERFSAEFPKEGPSILRIQQVVRGDSAAYFCASSDTRSGGQQYFGPGTRLTVT.

The V gene is TRBV18, the J gene TRBJ1-1; D remains ambiguous. The V end lost 4 bases, the J end lost 1 base, and 7 bases lay between the germline ends. The length of the CDR3 is 13 residues. Germline V lookup: CDR1 KGHSH, CDR2 LQKENI. The CDR3 loop is CASSREGNTEAFF. CDR3 nucleotides: TGTGCCAGCTCACGGGAGGGGAACACTGAAGCTTTCTTT.

This clone was seen just once. V and J are TRBV6-5 and TRBJ2-3; 11 bases are shared with TRBD1. CDR1 is MNHEY and CDR2 is SVGAGI in the germline V gene. J lost 4 bases, V lost 5 bases, and 2 bases had no gene match. The CDR3 runs to 14 residues. Here the CDR3 reads CASSTGQGADTQYF. The CDR3 region has the DNA TGTGCCAGCAGTACGGGACAGGGGGCAGATACGCAGTATTTT.

The chain carries TRBV6-5 and TRBJ1-1; D not certain. V was pared by 2 bases and J by 0 bases, with 10 bases between. The germline V gene has CDR1 MNHEY and CDR2 SVGAGI. There are 15 residues in the CDR3. CDR3 in amino acids: CASSYEAPMNTEAFF. Written as DNA, the CDR3 is TGTGCCAGCAGTTACGAGGCTCCAATGAACACTGAAGCTTTCTTT.

The V and J genes are TRBV19 and TRBJ2-2; TRBD2 agrees at 10 bases. Germline values: CDR1 LNHDA, CDR2 SQIVND (reference sequence). The CDR3 contains 16 residues. With 4 bases clipped from V and 0 bases from J, the junction kept 2 bases outside the gene matches. CDR3 residues: CASSKRGGPNTGELFF. The CDR3 DNA sequence: TGTGCCAGTAGTAAGCGGGGGGGCCCGAACACCGGGGAGCTGTTTTTT.